These T cell receptor beta chains were read from a single sample in a study of T cell repertoires in cytomegalovirus infection. No antigens are known for them. In TCRdb, the reads were re-called with MiXCR into one record per CDR3 protein. The table lists 830,000 or so distinct CDR3 sequences, over 25% of them singletons. Sequencing used cultured CD8+ T cells from PBMCs, obtained from culture after CMV antigen stimulation. The receptors shown here come from a human donor in good health (CMV status not recorded). Some clones in this sample may be carry-over from other donors' samples. CDR3s include the opening cysteine and the closing phenylalanine or tryptophan. D genes are given only for firm matches. Clone size is shown for a subset of rows, as once, few, many or a class of expanded clone.

j_call: TRBJ1-6; v_call: TRBV6-2/TRBV6-3; clone_size: -; d_call: TRBD1; cdr3_aa: CASSYSTGQGAWNSPLHF; cdr3_nt: TGTGCCAGCAGTTACTCGACGGGCCAGGGGGCTTGGAATTCACCCCTCCACTTT
j_call: TRBJ1-2; v_call: TRBV5-1; clone_size: few; d_call: -; cdr3_aa: CASSSPDSINGYTF; cdr3_nt: TGCGCCAGCAGCTCCCCGGACAGCATCAATGGCTACACCTTC
j_call: TRBJ2-1; v_call: TRBV5-1; clone_size: few; d_call: TRBD1; cdr3_aa: CASRGQFDEQFF; cdr3_nt: TGCGCCAGCCGGGGACAGTTCGATGAGCAGTTCTTC
j_call: TRBJ1-3; v_call: TRBV7-6; clone_size: few; d_call: TRBD1; cdr3_aa: CASSPSDRGFGNTIYF; cdr3_nt: TGTGCCAGCAGCCCGTCGGACAGGGGCTTCGGAAACACCATATATTTT
j_call: TRBJ1-6; v_call: TRBV6-6; clone_size: few; d_call: TRBD1; cdr3_aa: CASRLEDRGNSPLHF; cdr3_nt: TGTGCCAGCAGGCTTGAGGACAGGGGGAATTCACCCCTCCACTTT
j_call: TRBJ1-4; v_call: TRBV15; clone_size: few; d_call: -; cdr3_aa: CATSREREKLFF; cdr3_nt: TGTGCCACCAGCAGAGAGCGGGAAAAACTGTTTTTT
j_call: TRBJ2-1; v_call: TRBV11-1; clone_size: many; d_call: -; cdr3_aa: CASSSMGFQRFYNEQFF; cdr3_nt: TGTGCCAGCAGCTCCATGGGGTTCCAGCGGTTTTACAATGAGCAGTTCTTC
j_call: TRBJ1-5; v_call: TRBV27; clone_size: few; d_call: -; cdr3_aa: CASGEYQPQHF; cdr3_nt: TGTGCCAGCGGGGAATATCAGCCCCAGCATTTT
j_call: TRBJ1-5; v_call: TRBV10-2; clone_size: few; d_call: -; cdr3_aa: CASSESKALQPQHF; cdr3_nt: TGCGCCAGCAGTGAGTCGAAGGCCCTTCAGCCCCAGCATTTT
j_call: TRBJ2-3; v_call: TRBV27; clone_size: few; d_call: -; cdr3_aa: CASSSPRSRGTDTQYF; cdr3_nt: TGTGCCAGCTCAAGTCCGCGTAGCAGGGGCACAGATACGCAGTATTTT
j_call: TRBJ2-5; v_call: TRBV7-9; clone_size: many; d_call: TRBD2; cdr3_aa: CASSALAGGQETQYF; cdr3_nt: TGTGCCAGCAGTGCCCTAGCGGGGGGCCAAGAGACCCAGTACTTC
j_call: TRBJ2-3; v_call: TRBV12-3/TRBV12-4; clone_size: -; d_call: TRBD2; cdr3_aa: CASSFERGGIDTQYF; cdr3_nt: TGTGCCAGCAGTTTTGAGCGGGGGGGAATAGATACGCAGTATTTT
j_call: TRBJ1-5; v_call: TRBV12-3/TRBV12-4; clone_size: few; d_call: -; cdr3_aa: CASRYGEGQPQHF; cdr3_nt: TGTGCCAGCAGATACGGGGAGGGTCAGCCCCAGCATTTT
j_call: TRBJ1-2; v_call: TRBV20-1; clone_size: -; d_call: -; cdr3_aa: CSARDHGTLSGYTF; cdr3_nt: TGCAGTGCTAGAGATCACGGGACTCTGAGCGGCTACACCTTC
j_call: TRBJ2-3; v_call: TRBV11-2; clone_size: -; d_call: -; cdr3_aa: CASGFGPSTDTQYF; cdr3_nt: TGTGCCAGCGGCTTCGGACCGAGCACAGATACGCAGTATTTT
j_call: TRBJ1-6; v_call: TRBV7-9; clone_size: few; d_call: TRBD1; cdr3_aa: CASSFTRGNSPLHF; cdr3_nt: TGTGCCAGCAGCTTTACCAGGGGGAACTCACCCCTCCACTTT
j_call: TRBJ1-1; v_call: TRBV10-3; clone_size: -; d_call: TRBD1; cdr3_aa: CAISEQGPGNTEAFF; cdr3_nt: TGTGCCATCAGTGAACAGGGGCCGGGGAACACTGAAGCTTTCTTT
j_call: TRBJ1-1; v_call: TRBV7-4; clone_size: -; d_call: -; cdr3_aa: CASSFPGAHTEAFF; cdr3_nt: TGTGCCAGCAGTTTTCCGGGGGCGCACACTGAAGCTTTCTTT
j_call: TRBJ1-1; v_call: TRBV6-1; clone_size: -; d_call: TRBD1; cdr3_aa: CASRRTGDTEAFF; cdr3_nt: TGTGCCAGCAGGAGGACAGGGGATACTGAAGCTTTCTTT
j_call: TRBJ1-1; v_call: TRBV7-2; clone_size: -; d_call: TRBD1; cdr3_aa: CASYRQGTGTNTEAFF; cdr3_nt: TGTGCCAGTTATAGACAGGGAACGGGTACGAACACTGAAGCTTTCTTT
j_call: TRBJ2-5; v_call: TRBV11-2; clone_size: few; d_call: -; cdr3_aa: CASSLEREVWETQYF; cdr3_nt: TGTGCCAGCAGCTTAGAAAGGGAAGTTTGGGAGACCCAGTACTTC
j_call: TRBJ1-4; v_call: TRBV5-5; clone_size: -; d_call: -; cdr3_aa: CASSLEQGATNEKLFF; cdr3_nt: TGTGCCAGCAGCTTGGAGCAGGGTGCAACTAATGAAAAACTGTTTTTT
j_call: TRBJ2-5; v_call: TRBV19; clone_size: -; d_call: -; cdr3_aa: CASSIVNRETQYF; cdr3_nt: TGTGCCAGTAGTATAGTGAATAGGGAGACCCAGTACTTC
j_call: TRBJ2-1; v_call: TRBV19; clone_size: few; d_call: -; cdr3_aa: CASSPLRGGIRPNNEQFF; cdr3_nt: TGTGCCAGTAGCCCTCTGAGGGGGGGGATCCGCCCCAACAATGAGCAGTTCTTC
j_call: TRBJ2-1; v_call: TRBV29-1; clone_size: few; d_call: TRBD1; cdr3_aa: CSVEHSQTGAPDNEQFF; cdr3_nt: TGCAGCGTTGAGCACTCACAGACAGGGGCCCCCGACAATGAGCAGTTCTTC
j_call: TRBJ2-2; v_call: TRBV5-3; clone_size: -; d_call: TRBD2; cdr3_aa: CASSLPGGQNTGELFF; cdr3_nt: TGTGCCAGCAGCCTCCCGGGGGGTCAAAACACCGGGGAGCTGTTTTTT
j_call: TRBJ1-3; v_call: TRBV12-3/TRBV12-4; clone_size: many; d_call: -; cdr3_aa: CASSPLSISGNTIYF; cdr3_nt: TGTGCCAGCAGTCCCCTCAGTATCTCTGGAAACACCATATATTTT
j_call: TRBJ1-1; v_call: TRBV12-3/TRBV12-4; clone_size: -; d_call: -; cdr3_aa: CASSLPRVNTEAFF; cdr3_nt: TGTGCCAGCAGTTTACCTCGGGTGAACACTGAAGCTTTCTTT
j_call: TRBJ1-1; v_call: TRBV4-1; clone_size: -; d_call: -; cdr3_aa: CASSQVSEGAGDPFF; cdr3_nt: TGCGCCAGCAGCCAAGTTTCGGAGGGCGCGGGGGATCCTTTCTTT
j_call: TRBJ2-7; v_call: TRBV27; clone_size: -; d_call: -; cdr3_aa: CASIRGAEQYF; cdr3_nt: TGTGCCAGCATACGGGGGGCCGAGCAGTACTTC
j_call: TRBJ2-1; v_call: TRBV7-9; clone_size: few; d_call: -; cdr3_aa: CASNLFTGAYNEQFF; cdr3_nt: TGTGCCAGCAACCTCTTCACCGGAGCTTACAATGAGCAGTTCTTC
j_call: TRBJ1-1; v_call: TRBV6-5; clone_size: few; d_call: -; cdr3_aa: CASSYGADMNTEAFF; cdr3_nt: TGTGCCAGCAGTTACGGGGCCGATATGAACACTGAAGCTTTCTTT